What follows are 7 T cell receptor beta chains derived from one specimen sequenced in a study of cytomegalovirus exposure and HLA in healthy donors. The PCR had 60 Vbeta and 13 Jbeta primers. Here immunoSEQ multiplex PCR was the method, and the copy in TCRdb shows in-frame clones only, minus some. The repertoire holds 100,000 to 150,000 clones, approximately 15% seen once, with 1.5% to 2% in the top ten. Source material: PBMCs. The source is a woman between 18 and 29 years old in good health and CMV-seronegative.

The chain combines TRBV7-6 with TRBJ2-1; 7 bases are a match to TRBD2. The CDR3 has 12 amino acids. CDR1 SGHVS and CDR2 FNYEAQ come from the germline V gene. V trimming: 5 bases; J trimming: 9 bases; junction bases outside the gene matches: 4. The DNA for the CDR3 is TGTGCCAGCAGCCCTGGACTAGTTGAGCAGTTCTTC. Amino acids: CASSPGLVEQFF.

The chain is built from TRBV4-2 and TRBJ1-2, with 10 bases matching TRBD1. The CDR3 sequence is 16 residues long. The germline V gene encodes CDR1 LGHNA and CDR2 YNFKEQ. J was trimmed by 2 bases and V by 1 base; bases with no gene match: 4. CDR3 residues: CASSQVGQGPNYGYTF. Written as DNA, the CDR3 is TGTGCCAGCAGCCAAGTGGGACAGGGGCCAAACTATGGCTACACCTTC.

Only a few counts were recorded for this clone. The rearrangement joins TRBV2 to TRBJ1-2; D remains ambiguous. CDR3 size: 13 residues. V dropped 6 bases and J dropped 4 bases, with 12 bases sitting between them. Per germline, CDR1 SNHLY and CDR2 FYNNEI. The CDR3 is CASSGEGVYGYTF. DNA of the CDR3: TGTGCCAGCAGCGGGGAGGGCGTCTATGGCTACACCTTC.

This rearrangement joins TRBV6-5 to TRBJ2-7, with D perhaps matching TRBD1 (6 bases). Between the trimmed V and J ends, which lost 10 bases and 7 bases, there was a span of 17 bases. Germline CDR1 reads MNHEY; CDR2 reads SVGAGI. The CDR3 totals 12 residues. The CDR3, as DNA: TGTGCCACCTCGAGGGGGAACTGGGAGCAGTACTTC. Its translation: CATSRGNWEQYF.

CDR3 sequence: CSVVAANYNEQFF. CDR3 nucleotides: TGCAGCGTTGTTGCCGCGAACTACAATGAGCAGTTCTTC. The chain employs TRBV29-1 and TRBJ2-1, with D uncertain. Germline CDR1 is SQVTM and CDR2 is ANQGSEA. With 4 bases removed from V and 3 bases from J, the gap between germline ends came to 10 bases. The CDR3 spans 13 residues.

This clone was observed a few times. V is TRBV29-1 and J is TRBJ1-2; 9 bases are shared with TRBD1. Looked up from germline, CDR1 is SQVTM and CDR2 is ANQGSEA. The CDR3 extends over 13 amino acids. V was pared by 4 bases and J by 4 bases, with 4 bases of the junction left unmatched. The CDR3 nucleotides read TGCAGCGTTGGGACAGGGGCTGCCTATGGCTACACCTTC. The encoded protein is CSVGTGAAYGYTF.

This clone was seen a few times. The rearrangement joins TRBV25-1 to TRBJ2-3, with TRBD2 identical over 12 bases. V was clipped by 4 bases and J by 9 bases; unmatched bases: 8. In germline, CDR1 is MGHDK, CDR2 SYGVNS. The CDR3 extends over 15 amino acids. The CDR3 DNA follows: TGTGCCAGCAGTGGGCTAGCGGGGGGGCACGGAACGCAGTATTTT. Protein sequence: CASSGLAGGHGTQYF.